This TCR beta chain was sequenced during a study of Graves' ophthalmopathy and Graves' hyperthyroidism. Study results and caveats: A 13-signature model separated ophthalmopathy from stable hyperthyroidism, reaching about 91% sensitivity and less than 82% specificity cross-validated.

Amplified TCR beta CDR3 regions were obtained using RNA transcripts as template. Second-round multiplex PCR came after first-round RT-PCR with HTBI primers. From the multiplex PCR reads, TCRdb called clonotypes with MiXCR, one entry per CDR3 protein. The repertoire has 210,000 or so distinct CDR3 sequences, approximately 29% of them found once; the top ten carry about 8.2%. The CDR3 has 15 residues. Germline CDR1 is SGHAT and CDR2 is FQNNGV. V was pared by 4 bases and J by 3 bases, with 6 bases of the junction left unmatched. This clonotype was counted many times. As yet, its antigen is unknown. The sample comprised peripheral blood. The chain is built from TRBV11-2 and TRBJ2-7; 10 nucleotides agree with TRBD1. The source is a man aged 50 or older with Graves' ophthalmopathy. CDR3 nucleotide sequence: TGTGCCAGCAGCTCGGGACAGGGGATATTCTACGAGCAGTACTTC. This codes for CASSSGQGIFYEQYF. The variable domain in full, with the rest retrieved from reference TRBV11-2 and TRBJ2-7, is EAGVAQSPRYKIIEKRQSVAFWCNPISGHATLYWYQQILGQGPKLLIQFQNNGVVDDSQLPKDRFSAERLKGVDSTLKIQPAKLEDSAVYLCASSSGQGIFYEQYFGPGTRLTVT.